The T cell receptor (beta chain) described here comes from a study of early T cells in non-severe SARS-CoV-2 infection. Study details: The input, bulk RNA from unsorted whole blood, was sequenced, and chains were unpaired.

This clonotype was seen at least ten times. Its antigen is unidentified. Overall study results and limits: Anti-spike CD8 responses were favored in VDJdb matching, and private and CD4 specificities were missed.

Germline CDR1 MNHEY, CDR2 SVGEGT. There are 12 residues in the CDR3. V dropped 7 bases and J dropped 2 bases, with 9 bases sitting between them. cDNA molecules, individually, were tagged with unique molecular identifiers. TCRdb analysed the 5' RACE reads with MiXCR anew, one entry per CDR3 protein. The sample contains tens of thousands of distinct CDR3 sequences, more than 8.5% of which appear only once. The sequence was collected from an adult who was a healthcare worker with PCR-confirmed SARS-CoV-2 infection or an uninfected control (not recorded which). The sample was whole blood. V usage is TRBV6-2 or TRBV6-3 and J usage is TRBJ2-7, with D possibly matching TRBD1 (5 bases). CDR3 nucleotide sequence: TGTGCCAGCAAGGCAGGGACCTACGAGCAGTACTTC. It yields the protein CASKAGTYEQYF.